Following are 18 T cell receptor beta chains from one sample sequenced in a study of blood T cell repertoires in COVID-19. Measured with immunoSEQ multiplex PCR; TCRdb has only the in-frame clones, and not every one. The sample has more than 350,000 clones, 80% to 90% seen once. Sequenced sample: peripheral blood. The receptors originated from a woman aged 30 to 39 with COVID-19, enrolled during active disease.

The chain links TRBV11-2 to TRBJ2-3; 11 nucleotides agree with TRBD2. The V and J ends lost 4 bases and 8 bases, in that order; junction bases with no gene match: 8. Per the germline V gene, CDR1 is SGHAT and CDR2 is FQNNGV. The CDR3 totals 15 residues. CDR3 coding DNA: TGTGCCAGCAGCTCCACTACTAGCGGGAGAGCTACGCAGTATTTT. It yields the protein CASSSTTSGRATQYF.

The rearrangement links TRBV20-1 to TRBJ2-1; a possible D gene is TRBD2 (7 bases). The CDR3 sequence is 11 residues long. The germline V and J ends were trimmed by 7 bases and 7 bases, with 11 bases remaining between them. The V gene's germline CDR1 is DFQATT and CDR2 SNEGSKA (reference sequence). As DNA, the CDR3 is TGCAGTGGGGGGCGGGGGAATGAGCAGTTCTTC. Translated: CSGGRGNEQFF.

This clone appeared once. The chain carries TRBV19 and TRBJ1-1; perhaps TRBD1 as D (6 bases). Trimming left V 3 bases short and J 6 bases short, with 20 bases between. The germline gives CDR1 LNHDA, CDR2 SQIVND (reference sequence). The CDR3 has 16 amino acids. The CDR3 protein is CASSIRVGQGLPEAFF. DNA for the CDR3: TGTGCCAGTAGTATCAGGGTAGGGCAGGGGCTTCCTGAAGCTTTCTTT. Combining the CDR3 with reference TRBV19 and TRBJ1-1 gives the whole variable domain DGGITQSPKYLFRKEGQNVTLSCEQNLNHDAMYWYRQDPGQGLRLIYYSQIVNDFQKGDIAEGYSVSREKKESFPLTVTSAQKNPTAFYLCASSIRVGQGLPEAFFGQGTRLTVV.

CDR3 residues: CATSDGLADTYEQYF. The CDR3, as DNA: TGTGCCACCAGTGACGGTCTGGCGGACACCTACGAGCAGTACTTC. The chain has TRBV24-1 and TRBJ2-7, with a weak D call TRBD1 (5 bases). V gave up 4 bases and J gave up 2 bases, with 14 bases separating them. Germline-derived CDR1 and CDR2 are KGHDR and SFDVKD. CDR3 length: 15 residues.

The chain couples TRBV28 to TRBJ2-2; 7 nucleotides agree with TRBD2. Trimming cost V 7 bases and J 2 bases; bases outside gene matches: 13. Looked up from germline, CDR1 is MDHEN and CDR2 is SYDVKM. The CDR3 totals 17 residues. The CDR3: CASTWGGLAPNTGELFF. In DNA, the CDR3 is TGTGCCAGCACCTGGGGGGGGTTAGCGCCAAACACCGGGGAGCTGTTTTTT.

The rearrangement links TRBV5-1 to TRBJ2-5, with D possibly being TRBD2 (6 bases). The V gene lost 2 bases and the J gene lost 1 base, with 24 bases spanning the gap. Germline loops: CDR1 SGHRS, CDR2 YFSETQ. CDR3 length: 19 amino acids. CDR3 residues: CASSFWAGRPEGPQETQYF. The CDR3 DNA follows: TGCGCCAGCAGCTTCTGGGCGGGAAGGCCGGAGGGGCCCCAAGAGACCCAGTACTTC.

The CDR3 coding sequence is TGTGCCAGCAGTTGGTGGACTAGCGGGATTCGTGTGGAGACCCAGTACTTC. Amino acids: CASSWWTSGIRVETQYF. The chain combines TRBV28 with TRBJ2-5; TRBD2 aligns across 12 bases. The germline V gene has CDR1 MDHEN and CDR2 SYDVKM. The CDR3 has 17 amino acids. V trimming: 4 bases; J trimming: 5 bases; junction bases outside the gene matches: 11.

The chain has TRBV11-3 and TRBJ2-1; TRBD2 matches at 8 bases. CDR1 is SGHNT, CDR2 YENEEA, per germline. The CDR3 is made up of 15 amino acids. Trimming removed 5 bases from V and 4 bases from J; junction bases left unmatched: 7. The CDR3 sequence is CASSREGGGYNEQFF. CDR3 sequence (DNA): TGTGCCAGCAGCCGAGAGGGCGGGGGGTACAATGAGCAGTTCTTC.

V usage is TRBV27 and J usage is TRBJ2-3, with 13 bases matching TRBD2. The CDR3 contains 17 residues. Germline V CDR1 and CDR2: MNHEY, SMNVEV (reference sequence). The trim removed 3 bases at V and 3 bases at J, leaving 6 bases unmatched. This chain's CDR3 is CASSLGGTSGATDTQYF. Here the CDR3 DNA reads TGTGCCAGCAGTTTGGGAGGGACTAGCGGGGCTACAGATACGCAGTATTTT.

This clone occurred many times. J is TRBJ1-5 and V is TRBV27, with TRBD1 identical over 8 bases. The CDR3 runs 15 residues. Germline CDR1 and CDR2: MNHEY and SMNVEV (reference sequence). V was clipped by 6 bases and J by 7 bases; unmatched bases: 11. This CDR3 reads CASRILDRATQPQHF. CDR3 sequence (DNA): TGTGCCAGCAGAATCCTGGACAGGGCGACACAGCCCCAGCATTTT.

The CDR3 loop is CASSLAGSPGTEAFF. The CDR3 region has the DNA TGCGCCAGCAGCTTGGCCGGATCCCCGGGGACTGAAGCTTTCTTT. The genes are TRBV5-1 and TRBJ1-1; D gene uncertain. The CDR3 spans 15 residues. V was trimmed by 0 bases and J by 5 bases, leaving 14 bases between them. Germline V lookup: CDR1 SGHRS, CDR2 YFSETQ.

V usage is TRBV5-1 and J usage is TRBJ1-1; the D gene is possibly TRBD1 (6 bases). The CDR3 runs to 16 residues. The ends were cut back, 4 bases at V and 2 bases at J, with 18 bases in the middle. Germline CDR1 SGHRS, CDR2 YFSETQ. The CDR3 region has the DNA TGCGCCAGCAGCGGGAGCAGGGGCCGGCCTAACACTGAAGCTTTCTTT. This gives the protein CASSGSRGRPNTEAFF.

The chain recombines TRBV24-1 with TRBJ1-1; D is possibly TRBD1 (5 bases). The CDR3 runs to 12 residues. V dropped 8 bases and J dropped 3 bases, with 9 bases sitting between them. The germline V gene has CDR1 KGHDR and CDR2 SFDVKD. Here the CDR3 reads CATTGGDTEAFF. The CDR3 nucleotides read TGTGCCACCACCGGAGGGGACACTGAAGCTTTCTTT.

This clone has only one observation. The CDR3 sequence: CASSRGVGGTLANTGELFF. In nucleotides, the CDR3 is TGTGCCAGCAGCCGAGGAGTGGGGGGTACTCTCGCGAACACCGGGGAGCTGTTTTTT. The chain is built from TRBV4-2 and TRBJ2-2, with D maybe TRBD2 (6 bases). CDR3 length: 19 residues. The germline V gene has CDR1 LGHNA and CDR2 YNFKEQ. V was cut by 4 bases and J by 0 bases, with 21 bases left in between.

This chain joins TRBV2 and TRBJ2-2, with D unresolved. CDR1 is SNHLY, CDR2 FYNNEI, per germline. V was cut by 4 bases and J by 6 bases, with 6 bases left in between. The CDR3 consists of 12 residues. The CDR3 loop is CASSVLAGELFF. CDR3 nucleotides: TGTGCCAGCAGTGTTCTAGCCGGGGAGCTGTTTTTT. Combining the CDR3 with reference TRBV2 and TRBJ2-2 gives the whole variable domain EPEVTQTPSHQVTQMGQEVILRCVPISNHLYFYWYRQILGQKVEFLVSFYNNEISEKSEIFDDQFSVERPDGSNFTLKIRSTKLEDSAMYFCASSVLAGELFFGEGSRLTVL.

The chain is built from TRBV9 and TRBJ2-1, with 11 bases that match TRBD2. V dropped 0 bases and J dropped 8; count of bases not matched to a gene: 22. CDR3 length: 21 amino acids. CDR1 SGDLS and CDR2 YYNGEE come from the germline V gene. The CDR3 nucleotides read TGTGCCAGCAGCGTAGCTACTCGAACTGGACTAGCGGGCGGTCCGGGGCATGAGCAGTTCTTC. It yields the protein CASSVATRTGLAGGPGHEQFF.

This rearrangement joins TRBV2 to TRBJ2-7; TRBD1 matches at 9 bases. The CDR3 length is 14 residues. Germline CDR1 and CDR2: SNHLY and FYNNEI. J gave up 4 bases and V 7 bases, and 8 bases lay outside the gene matches. The CDR3 reads CASKVTGGTYEQYF. Here the CDR3 DNA reads TGTGCCAGCAAAGTGACAGGGGGTACTTACGAGCAGTACTTC. Using reference TRBV2 and TRBJ2-7 for the parts outside the CDR3, the full variable domain is EPEVTQTPSHQVTQMGQEVILRCVPISNHLYFYWYRQILGQKVEFLVSFYNNEISEKSEIFDDQFSVERPDGSNFTLKIRSTKLEDSAMYFCASKVTGGTYEQYFGPGTRLTVT.

This chain uses TRBV6-2 or TRBV6-3 with TRBJ2-1; 10 bases align to TRBD2. Germline lookup yields CDR1 MNHEY and CDR2 SVGEGT. The CDR3 runs 19 residues. V dropped 2 bases and J dropped 2; count of bases not matched to a gene: 12. Here the CDR3 DNA reads TGTGCCAGCAGTTACCCCTGGGGTAGCGGGAGGCCAACCTACAATGAGCAGTTCTTC. Translated, it gives CASSYPWGSGRPTYNEQFF.